Detailed here is one T cell receptor beta chain. Antigen: not known. PCR was performed using 60 Vbeta and 13 Jbeta primers. Only in-frame clones appear in the TCRdb table, and some are missing; sequencing was by immunoSEQ multiplex PCR. The sample has roughly 140,000 clones, approximately 83% seen once. This sample is part of a study of cytomegalovirus exposure and HLA in healthy donors. Study in general: An early data release held some 85 million unique TCRs from HLA-typed donors. Study-wide points: Analyses of presence and absence presupposed an approximately uniform sequencing depth across donors. Cytomegalovirus-associated status was assigned to 150 to 200 TCR beta chains.

The V end lost 1 base, the J end lost 3 bases, and 13 bases lay between the germline ends. CDR3 length: 15 amino acids. Germline V gives CDR1 KGHSH, CDR2 LQKENI. The sequence derives from a woman between 40 and 50 years old in good health and CMV-seronegative. Sequencing used PBMCs. The genes are TRBV18 and TRBJ2-7, with D perhaps matching TRBD1 (6 bases). The CDR3 here is CASSPQQGSFYEQYF. The CDR3 nucleotides read TGTGCCAGCTCACCACAGCAGGGGAGTTTCTACGAGCAGTACTTC. The full variable domain, rest sourced from reference TRBV18 and TRBJ2-7, is NAGVMQNPRHLVRRRGQEARLRCSPMKGHSHVYWYRQLPEEGLKFMVYLQKENIIDESGMPKERFSAEFPKEGPSILRIQQVVRGDSAAYFCASSPQQGSFYEQYFGPGTRLTVT.